The 30 T cell receptor beta chains presented below share a single source sample, sequenced in a study of T cell changes during pregnancy in multiple sclerosis. The table came from immunoSEQ multiplex PCR; TCRdb's copy has only in-frame clones and leaves some out. The sample comprises fewer than 65,000 clones, about nine tenths of which are singletons, and roughly a tenth rests with the top ten. The starting material was CD8+ T cells from peripheral blood mononuclear cells, obtained after pregnancy. The receptors here all came from a female donor with multiple sclerosis, enrolled in a pregnancy study.

This clone has more than one count but fewer than ten. This chain uses TRBV19 with TRBJ1-6, with TRBD1 identical over 8 bases. Losses at the gene ends were 8 bases for V and 5 bases for J; bases not matched to a gene: 2. This CDR3 region has 13 residues. From germline, CDR1 is LNHDA and CDR2 SQIVND (reference sequence). The CDR3 protein is CASGQGDNSPLHF. In DNA form, the CDR3 reads TGTGCCAGTGGACAGGGTGATAATTCACCCCTCCACTTT.

The chain's CDR3 is CATLRGTGELFF. Here the CDR3 DNA reads TGTGCCACCTTACGGGGCACCGGGGAGCTGTTTTTT. V usage is TRBV19 and J usage is TRBJ2-2; possible D gene TRBD2, 5 bases. This CDR3 is 12 amino acids long. Germline-derived CDR1 and CDR2 are LNHDA and SQIVND (reference sequence). V was shortened by 10 bases and J by 4 bases, with 10 bases between the two germline ends.

The J gene is TRBJ1-2, the V gene TRBV5-5; D is possibly TRBD1 (6 bases). The ends were cut back, 2 bases at V and 4 bases at J, with 15 bases in the middle. Germline CDR1 and CDR2: SGHKS and YYEKEE (reference sequence). This CDR3 spans 15 amino acids. The CDR3 sequence is CASSFDRPEVYGYTF. DNA for the CDR3: TGTGCCAGCAGCTTCGACAGGCCGGAGGTCTATGGCTACACCTTC.

CDR3 sequence reads: CASSIDLETGGEEAFF. The CDR3 DNA reads as TGTGCCAGTAGTATAGATCTAGAGACAGGGGGCGAGGAAGCTTTCTTT. The gene calls are TRBV19 and TRBJ1-1; 10 bases map to TRBD1. Germline V CDR1 and CDR2: LNHDA, SQIVND (reference sequence). V was clipped by 0 bases and J by 8 bases; unmatched bases: 9. The CDR3 consists of 16 residues. Together with reference TRBV19 and TRBJ1-1, the CDR3 gives the full variable domain: DGGITQSPKYLFRKEGQNVTLSCEQNLNHDAMYWYRQDPGQGLRLIYYSQIVNDFQKGDIAEGYSVSREKKESFPLTVTSAQKNPTAFYLCASSIDLETGGEEAFFGQGTRLTVV.

The chain uses TRBV14 and TRBJ2-7; D might be TRBD1 (7 bases). The CDR3 extends over 13 amino acids. Between the trimmed V and J ends, which lost 5 bases and 3 bases, there was a span of 11 bases. Germline V lookup: CDR1 SGHDN, CDR2 FVKESK. Written as DNA, the CDR3 is TGTGCCAGCAGCACGCGGGACAGCTACGAGCAGTACTTC. Protein product: CASSTRDSYEQYF.

V gene TRBV9 combines with J gene TRBJ2-7; a possible D gene is TRBD2 (5 bases). With 4 bases removed from V and 2 bases from J, the gap between germline ends came to 13 bases. There are 14 residues in the CDR3. CDR1 is SGDLS and CDR2 is YYNGEE in the germline V gene. This CDR3 is CASSPWTSAYEQYF. The CDR3, as DNA: TGTGCCAGCAGCCCCTGGACTTCCGCCTACGAGCAGTACTTC.

In its sample, this clone was seen a few times. The chain couples TRBV6-1 to TRBJ1-4; the D is unclear. Germline V gene sequence: CDR1 MNHNS, CDR2 SASEGT. The CDR3 length is 11 residues. Trimming took off 7 bases at V and 8 bases at J, with 8 bases between the two ends. In DNA form, the CDR3 reads TGTGCCAGCAATCGCGGGGAAAAACTGTTTTTT. Its protein product is CASNRGEKLFF.

The J gene is TRBJ2-7, the V gene TRBV6-5; 8 bases map to TRBD1. With V trimmed by 6 bases and J by 7 bases, 11 bases remained unmatched. The length of the CDR3 is 14 residues. Germline V gene lookup returns CDR1 MNHEY and CDR2 SVGAGI. The CDR3 sequence: CASRPGQEVEEQYF. The CDR3 nucleotides read TGTGCCAGCAGACCGGGACAGGAGGTGGAAGAGCAGTACTTC.

The chain recombines TRBV29-1 with TRBJ2-7; D not certain. Trimming cost V 7 bases and J 4 bases, with 14 bases left between them. Germline V lookup: CDR1 SQVTM, CDR2 ANQGSEA. This CDR3 region has 12 residues. CDR3 in DNA: TGCAGCGCCGCCTTTGACGGGTACGAGCAGTACTTC. Translating it yields CSAAFDGYEQYF.

The rearrangement links TRBV6-5 to TRBJ1-2; D call uncertain. The CDR3 is made up of 15 amino acids. The V gene lost 6 bases and the J gene lost 4 bases, with 18 bases spanning the gap. CDR1 MNHEY and CDR2 SVGAGI come from the germline V gene. The CDR3 DNA reads as TGTGCCAGCAGACCCGACGGTCCCGGAGTCTATGGCTACACCTTC. It translates to CASRPDGPGVYGYTF.

This rearrangement joins TRBV4-1 to TRBJ2-7, with 8 bases identical to TRBD1. Trimming removed 0 bases from V and 3 bases from J; junction bases left unmatched: 4. CDR3 size: 15 residues. Germline V lookup: CDR1 MGHRA, CDR2 YSYEKL. The CDR3 loop is CASSQETGQGYEQYF. In nucleotides, the CDR3 is TGCGCCAGCAGCCAAGAGACAGGACAGGGCTACGAGCAGTACTTC.

The chain uses TRBV5-5 and TRBJ1-2; D is possibly TRBD1 (5 bases). The CDR3 covers 14 residues. With 3 bases removed from V and 4 bases from J, the gap between germline ends came to 13 bases. Germline values: CDR1 SGHKS, CDR2 YYEKEE (reference sequence). This CDR3 reads CASSSPTDPYGYTF. The CDR3 DNA is TGTGCCAGCAGCTCTCCGACAGATCCCTATGGCTACACCTTC.

The chain is built from TRBV19 and TRBJ1-2; 7 nucleotides line up with TRBD1. CDR3 size: 14 residues. V dropped 4 bases and J dropped 5; count of bases not matched to a gene: 7. Germline V CDR1 and CDR2: LNHDA, SQIVND (reference sequence). The CDR3 loop is CASSSLGQLYGYTF. CDR3 bases: TGTGCCAGTAGTAGCTTGGGACAGCTATATGGCTACACCTTC.

The CDR3: CASSSDPGQEDEQFF. The DNA of the CDR3 is TGTGCCAGCAGCTCAGACCCGGGACAGGAGGATGAGCAGTTCTTC. The chain is built from TRBV13 and TRBJ2-1, with 8 bases matching TRBD1. Trimming at V came to 4 bases and at J to 8 bases, leaving 10 bases not matched to a gene. This CDR3 comprises 15 residues. Per the germline V gene, CDR1 is PRHDT and CDR2 is FYEKMQ (reference sequence).

The chain joins TRBV5-1 to TRBJ1-2, with 7 nucleotides matching TRBD1. The CDR3 loop spans 15 amino acids. With V trimmed by 0 bases and J by 8 bases, 10 bases remained unmatched. CDR1 is SGHRS, CDR2 YFSETQ, per germline. The CDR3 DNA reads as TGCGCCAGCAGCTTGGCAGGGACAGCCCCGGAGGGCTACACCTTC. Amino acid sequence: CASSLAGTAPEGYTF.

The chain recombines TRBV6-6 with TRBJ2-1, with TRBD1 identical over 7 bases. Germline CDR1 and CDR2: MNHNY and SVGAGI (reference sequence). The J segment lost 6 bases and the V segment lost 8 bases, leaving 4 bases of the junction unmatched. The CDR3 is 12 amino acids. CDR3 amino acids: CASEGGFNEQFF. The CDR3 coding sequence is TGTGCCAGCGAAGGGGGCTTCAATGAGCAGTTCTTC.

The rearrangement links TRBV6-1 to TRBJ1-4, with D unresolved. Deletions cut 11 bases from V and 7 bases from J, with 11 bases between. The CDR3 contains 11 residues. The germline gives CDR1 MNHNS, CDR2 SASEGT. CDR3 DNA: TGTGCCCTCCGGGAAGGTGAAAAACTGTTTTTT. Protein product: CALREGEKLFF.

The chain couples TRBV27 to TRBJ1-5; the D is unclear. This CDR3 region has 15 residues. The germline CDR1 and CDR2 sequences are MNHEY and SMNVEV (reference sequence). Trimming removed 3 bases at V and 2 bases at J, with 11 bases between. In DNA, the CDR3 is TGTGCCAGCAGTTTGAACCACGAGGGCAATCAGCCCCAGCATTTT. Encoded protein: CASSLNHEGNQPQHF.

The gene calls are TRBV27 and TRBJ1-6; perhaps TRBD1 as D (5 bases). Trimming took 6 bases from V and 7 from J, leaving 16 bases between them. Per the germline V gene, CDR1 is MNHEY and CDR2 is SMNVEV (reference sequence). The CDR3 loop spans 15 amino acids. In nucleotides, the CDR3 is TGTGCCAGCAGAATAGACAAGAACAGGAATTCACCCCTCCACTTT. As protein: CASRIDKNRNSPLHF.

This chain joins TRBV6-5 and TRBJ1-2; 9 nucleotides line up with TRBD1. The V gene's germline CDR1 is MNHEY and CDR2 SVGAGI. Trimming removed 7 bases from V and 6 bases from J; junction bases left unmatched: 9. The CDR3 totals 14 residues. CDR3 protein: CASNPGQGSHGYTF. The CDR3 DNA sequence: TGTGCCAGCAACCCGGGACAGGGAAGTCATGGCTACACCTTC.

In DNA form, the CDR3 reads TGTGCCAGCAGCTTGGGCGGCGGGGGAGGAGAGACCCAGTACTTC. It is translated as CASSLGGGGGETQYF. The chain joins TRBV5-4 to TRBJ2-5; 7 nucleotides agree with TRBD2. The CDR3 is 15 amino acids. Germline trimming cut 0 bases from V and 4 bases from J; bases unmatched to any gene: 6. The V gene's germline CDR1 is SGHNT and CDR2 YYREEE (reference sequence).

The genes are TRBV9 and TRBJ2-3, with 7 positions matching TRBD2. This CDR3 spans 15 amino acids. V was clipped by 1 base and J by 0 bases; unmatched bases: 2. Germline V gene sequence: CDR1 SGDLS, CDR2 YYNGEE. Here the CDR3 reads CASSVWGGSTDTQYF. Written as DNA, the CDR3 is TGTGCCAGCAGCGTATGGGGAGGGAGCACAGATACGCAGTATTTT.

The CDR3 nucleotides read TGTGCCAGTAGCCTCTGGGACACTTATAGCAATCAGCCCCAGCATTTT. Translating it yields CASSLWDTYSNQPQHF. The chain employs TRBV19 and TRBJ1-5, with a possible D match to TRBD1 (6 bases). The CDR3 totals 16 residues. V was shortened by 6 bases and J by 0 bases, with 15 bases between the two germline ends. Germline V CDR1 and CDR2: LNHDA, SQIVND (reference sequence). Full variable domain (missing parts from reference TRBV19 and TRBJ1-5): DGGITQSPKYLFRKEGQNVTLSCEQNLNHDAMYWYRQDPGQGLRLIYYSQIVNDFQKGDIAEGYSVSREKKESFPLTVTSAQKNPTAFYLCASSLWDTYSNQPQHFGDGTRLSIL.

The V and J genes are TRBV4-1 and TRBJ2-7, with 9 bases identical to TRBD2. Trimming at V came to 6 bases and at J to 1 base, leaving 4 bases not matched to a gene. Germline V lookup: CDR1 MGHRA, CDR2 YSYEKL. The CDR3 runs 14 residues. The CDR3 spells CASSRLADSYEQYF. DNA of the CDR3: TGCGCCAGCAGTAGACTAGCGGATTCCTACGAGCAGTACTTC.

In regard to this clone: Germline is not matched at one junction end, which may reflect a read error. CDR3 in DNA: TGTGCTAGCAGCTTCCCTAGCGGGGGGAAGTACTTC. It is translated as CASSFPSGGKYF. The gene calls are TRBV7-7 and TRBJ2-7; 11 bases line up with TRBD2. Germline CDR1 and CDR2: SSHAT and FNYEAQ (reference sequence). The CDR3 contains 12 residues.

This chain uses TRBV11-2 with TRBJ2-4; a possible D gene is TRBD2 (6 bases). CDR3 length equals 15 residues. Between the trimmed V and J ends, which lost 0 bases and 7 bases, there was a span of 13 bases. Germline CDR1 SGHAT, CDR2 FQNNGV. CDR3 in amino acids: CASSLELGGGNIQYF. The CDR3 DNA is TGTGCCAGCAGCTTAGAGTTGGGGGGTGGGAACATTCAGTACTTC. The variable domain in full, completed from reference TRBV11-2 and TRBJ2-4, reads EAGVAQSPRYKIIEKRQSVAFWCNPISGHATLYWYQQILGQGPKLLIQFQNNGVVDDSQLPKDRFSAERLKGVDSTLKIQPAKLEDSAVYLCASSLELGGGNIQYFGAGTRLSVL.

This chain links TRBV11-2 with TRBJ2-7; no definite D call. Trimming left V 5 bases short and J 3 bases short, with 11 bases between. Germline assignment: CDR1 SGHAT and CDR2 FQNNGV. CDR3 length: 13 residues. The CDR3 here is CASSPSGNYEQYF. The DNA of the CDR3 is TGTGCCAGCAGCCCCTCGGGTAACTACGAGCAGTACTTC.

The genes are TRBV6-5 and TRBJ2-1; 8 bases map to TRBD1. Germline V gene lookup returns CDR1 MNHEY and CDR2 SVGAGI. After removal of 5 bases from V and 8 bases from J, the junction contained 8 bases not matched to a gene. CDR3 length equals 14 residues. CDR3 sequence reads: CASSAVQGVHEQFF. The CDR3 nucleotides are TGTGCCAGCAGTGCGGTACAGGGGGTACATGAGCAGTTCTTC.

V gene TRBV6-5 combines with J gene TRBJ1-1; 7 positions match TRBD1. After removal of 5 bases from V and 5 bases from J, the junction contained 8 bases not matched to a gene. Germline loops: CDR1 MNHEY, CDR2 SVGAGI. The CDR3 loop spans 14 amino acids. Here the CDR3 reads CASSTRQGLTEAFF. DNA for the CDR3: TGTGCCAGCAGTACAAGACAGGGTCTTACTGAAGCTTTCTTT.

The chain combines TRBV15 with TRBJ2-3; TRBD2 is a possible D gene (5 bases). Per germline, CDR1 LNHNV and CDR2 YYDKDF (reference sequence). V shed 4 bases and J shed 0 bases, with 11 bases lying between them. The CDR3 length is 15 residues. The CDR3 bases are TGTGCCACCAGCACTCGGACGGGAAGCACAGATACGCAGTATTTT. It translates to CATSTRTGSTDTQYF.